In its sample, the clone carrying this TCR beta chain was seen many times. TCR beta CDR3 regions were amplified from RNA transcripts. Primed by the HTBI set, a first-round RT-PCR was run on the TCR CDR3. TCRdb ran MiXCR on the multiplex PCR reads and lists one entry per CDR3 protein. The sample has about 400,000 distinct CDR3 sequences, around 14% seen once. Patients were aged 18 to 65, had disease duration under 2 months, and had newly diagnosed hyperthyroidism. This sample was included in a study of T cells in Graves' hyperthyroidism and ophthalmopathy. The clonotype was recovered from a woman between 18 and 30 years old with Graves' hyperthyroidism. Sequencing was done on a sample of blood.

The CDR3 coding sequence is TGTGCCAGCAGTTTAGGGCTATCCTACAATGAGCAGTTCTTC. This gives the protein CASSLGLSYNEQFF. This rearrangement joins TRBV28 to TRBJ2-1; no firm D call. V lost 2 bases and J 1 base, leaving 6 bases between the germline ends. Germline V gene data show CDR1 as MDHEN and CDR2 as SYDVKM. CDR3 length: 14 residues.